The 28 T cell receptor beta chains reported below all come from one sample, sequenced in a study of blood T cell repertoires in COVID-19. Profiling relied on immunoSEQ multiplex PCR, and the TCRdb table lists in-frame clones only, not all of them. This sample has under 500,000 clones, with about 89% found just once. Sequencing input: peripheral blood. The source is a woman aged 25 to 39 with acute or convalescent COVID-19.

The chain has TRBV24-1 and TRBJ2-2; weak D call: TRBD2 (5 bases). The germline gives CDR1 KGHDR, CDR2 SFDVKD. This CDR3 spans 14 amino acids. Trimming left V 0 bases short and J 6 bases short, with 7 bases between. The CDR3 is CATSDLRGPGELFF. The CDR3 coding sequence is TGTGCCACCAGTGATTTGCGGGGTCCCGGGGAGCTGTTTTTT.

The chain has TRBV5-5 and TRBJ2-3; D gene unclear. The CDR3 sequence is 14 residues long. Trimming took off 0 bases at V and 2 bases at J, with 7 bases between the two ends. Per the germline V gene, CDR1 is SGHKS and CDR2 is YYEKEE (reference sequence). The CDR3 is CASSLGGATDTQYF. CDR3 sequence (DNA): TGTGCCAGCAGCTTGGGTGGAGCCACAGATACGCAGTATTTT.

This clone occurred many times. CDR3 residues: CASSSPEGSYGDSPLHF. The CDR3 region has the DNA TGTGCCAGCAGTTCCCCCGAGGGAAGTTATGGGGATTCACCCCTCCACTTT. The chain carries TRBV28 and TRBJ1-6; D not resolved. Germline V gives CDR1 MDHEN, CDR2 SYDVKM. The CDR3 totals 17 residues. Trimming pared 4 bases from V and 8 bases from J, leaving 21 bases between.

This clone occurred a few times. This chain links TRBV10-3 with TRBJ1-6; no clear D gene. Trimming took 3 bases from V and 5 from J, leaving 5 bases between them. The CDR3 length is 13 residues. Germline values: CDR1 ENHRY, CDR2 SYGVKD. The CDR3: CAISELDNSPLHF. In nucleotides, the CDR3 is TGTGCCATCAGTGAACTGGATAATTCACCCCTCCACTTT.

This chain uses TRBV7-9 with TRBJ1-2; TRBD1 matches 7 bases. The length of the CDR3 is 16 residues. V lost 7 bases and J lost 4; bases outside the gene matches: 15. Per the germline V gene, CDR1 is SEHNR and CDR2 is FQNEAQ (reference sequence). The CDR3 nucleotides read TGTGCCAGCACTCCCCCAGCAGGACAGGTGTTCTATGGCTACACCTTC. This translates into CASTPPAGQVFYGYTF.

The CDR3 loop is CASSPGGHRYGYTF. DNA for the CDR3: TGTGCCAGCAGCCCAGGGGGCCATCGCTATGGCTACACCTTC. The chain has TRBV27 and TRBJ1-2; 8 positions match TRBD1. From germline, CDR1 is MNHEY and CDR2 SMNVEV (reference sequence). The CDR3 runs 14 residues. The ends lost 6 bases at V and 4 bases at J; junction bases unmatched: 7.

The rearrangement joins TRBV5-4 to TRBJ2-1, with D perhaps matching TRBD1 (7 bases). The CDR3 is 13 residues long. Germline V gene sequence: CDR1 SGHNT, CDR2 YYREEE (reference sequence). V lost 5 bases to trimming and J lost 8 bases, with 14 bases between them. Here the CDR3 reads CASSPGGLDEQFF. DNA of the CDR3: TGTGCCAGCAGTCCAGGGGGACTGGATGAGCAGTTCTTC.

The chain combines TRBV7-9 with TRBJ2-5, with TRBD2 identical over 10 bases. The trim removed 4 bases at V and 5 bases at J, leaving 10 bases unmatched. The CDR3 covers 16 residues. Germline V CDR1 and CDR2: SEHNR, FQNEAQ (reference sequence). CDR3 in amino acids: CASSSSGTSDWETQYF. The CDR3, as DNA: TGTGCCAGCAGCTCCTCCGGGACTAGCGATTGGGAGACCCAGTACTTC. The whole variable domain, remainder taken from reference TRBV7-9 and TRBJ2-5, is DTGVSQNPRHKITKRGQNVTFRCDPISEHNRLYWYRQTLGQGPEFLTYFQNEAQLEKSRLLSDRFSAERPKGSFSTLEIQRTEQGDSAMYLCASSSSGTSDWETQYFGPGTRLLVL.

The chain uses TRBV14 and TRBJ2-7; a possible D gene is TRBD2 (6 bases). Germline V gene lookup returns CDR1 SGHDN and CDR2 FVKESK. This CDR3 comprises 16 residues. The ends were cut back, 4 bases at V and 0 bases at J, with 16 bases in the middle. CDR3 nucleotides: TGTGCCAGCAGCCGAGGCGGGGTTTATAGCTCCTACGAGCAGTACTTC. It yields the protein CASSRGGVYSSYEQYF.

The chain employs TRBV6-5 and TRBJ1-2; TRBD1 aligns across 8 bases. The CDR3 sequence is 16 residues long. V lost 2 bases and J lost 5; bases outside the gene matches: 10. Germline CDR1 MNHEY, CDR2 SVGAGI. Here the CDR3 DNA reads TGTGCCAGCAGTTACGACGGACAGGGAGGGGCTTATGGCTACACCTTC. Its translation: CASSYDGQGGAYGYTF.

This chain uses TRBV6-5 with TRBJ1-6, with a possible D match to TRBD1 (6 bases). The CDR3 contains 15 residues. Germline V gives CDR1 MNHEY, CDR2 SVGAGI. The germline V and J ends were trimmed by 7 bases and 7 bases, with 17 bases remaining between them. The CDR3 reads CASKYSDSMNSPLHF. CDR3 in DNA: TGTGCCAGCAAGTACTCGGACAGTATGAATTCACCCCTCCACTTT.

This clone has only one observation. The chain uses TRBV6-5 and TRBJ2-3; no reliable D call. From germline, CDR1 is MNHEY and CDR2 SVGAGI. The V end lost 2 bases, the J end lost 1 base, and 4 bases lay between the germline ends. This CDR3 has 13 amino acids. CDR3 residues: CASSYTGTDTQYF. CDR3 nucleotides: TGTGCCAGCAGTTACACAGGCACAGATACGCAGTATTTT.

This clone was observed a handful of times. The chain carries TRBV6-1 and TRBJ1-5; D is unresolved. Trimming removed 2 bases at V and 2 bases at J, with 13 bases between. Germline CDR1 MNHNS, CDR2 SASEGT. CDR3 length: 16 residues. The CDR3 loop is CASSESTVGGNQPQHF. The CDR3 DNA reads as TGTGCCAGCAGTGAATCAACCGTGGGAGGCAATCAGCCCCAGCATTTT.

The V gene is TRBV7-2, the J gene TRBJ2-5, with 15 bases identical to TRBD2. The CDR3 sequence is 16 residues long. V gave up 5 bases and J gave up 5 bases; unmatched junction bases: 6. CDR1 and CDR2 from the germline V gene are SGHTA and FQGNSA. This CDR3 is CASSPRTSGGAETQYF. The CDR3 DNA is TGTGCCAGCAGCCCACGGACTAGCGGGGGGGCCGAGACCCAGTACTTC.

The J gene is TRBJ1-3, the V gene TRBV28; 7 bases line up with TRBD1. The CDR3 is made up of 14 amino acids. Germline-derived CDR1 and CDR2 are MDHEN and SYDVKM. The V gene end was trimmed by 5 bases and the J gene end by 4 bases; junction bases not matched to a gene: 5. The CDR3 here is CASSKTGIGNTIYF. CDR3 nucleotide sequence: TGTGCCAGCAGTAAGACAGGGATAGGAAACACCATATATTTT. Complete variable domain (other parts from reference TRBV28 and TRBJ1-3): DVKVTQSSRYLVKRTGEKVFLECVQDMDHENMFWYRQDPGLGLRLIYFSYDVKMKEKGDIPEGYSVSREKKERFSLILESASTNQTSMYLCASSKTGIGNTIYFGEGSWLTVV.

The V and J genes are TRBV15 and TRBJ2-7; TRBD1 agrees at 11 bases. CDR1 and CDR2 from the germline V gene are LNHNV and YYDKDF (reference sequence). There are 16 residues in the CDR3. Trimming took 5 bases from V and 4 from J; bases not matched to a gene: 10. The CDR3 loop reads CATSPHDGQGAYEQYF. The CDR3 DNA reads as TGTGCCACCAGCCCCCACGACGGACAGGGGGCTTACGAGCAGTACTTC.

The CDR3 DNA is TGTGCCAGCAGCGGGTTACAGGGGAACTATGGCTACACCTTC. It is translated as CASSGLQGNYGYTF. This chain connects TRBV3-1 (or the pseudogene TRBV3-2) to TRBJ1-2; 7 bases fit TRBD1. CDR3 length: 14 residues. J gave up 2 bases and V 5 bases, and 5 bases lay outside the gene matches. Per germline, CDR1 LGHDT and CDR2 YNNKEL (reference sequence).

This clone was recorded only once. The rearrangement links TRBV7-3 to TRBJ1-5; D ambiguous. With 5 bases removed from V and 8 bases from J, the gap between germline ends came to 13 bases. The CDR3 covers 13 residues. CDR1 SGHTA and CDR2 FQGTGA come from the germline V gene. CDR3 loop: CASSPGPGKPQHF. The CDR3 region has the DNA TGTGCCAGCAGCCCAGGACCCGGGAAGCCCCAGCATTTT.

V gene TRBV5-1 combines with J gene TRBJ1-2; D possibly corresponds to TRBD1 (5 bases). The V end was cut by 7 bases, the J end by 10 bases, with 23 bases between. This CDR3 spans 14 amino acids. Germline V gene sequence: CDR1 SGHRS, CDR2 YFSETQ. The CDR3 DNA reads TGCGCCAGCTGCGCCGGGGGTGAGACAGAACCCTACACCTTC. As protein: CASCAGGETEPYTF.

J is TRBJ2-1 and V is TRBV5-1; 10 nucleotides match TRBD1. Germline assignment: CDR1 SGHRS and CDR2 YFSETQ. The CDR3 totals 17 residues. Unmatched junction bases numbered 13, after V lost 3 bases and J lost 7 bases. CDR3 in amino acids: CASSSTPGQGIQNEQFF. The CDR3 DNA reads as TGCGCCAGCAGCTCAACACCGGGACAGGGGATCCAAAATGAGCAGTTCTTC.

As regards this clone: Other DNA sequences of this sample code for an identical CDR3. The chain carries TRBV3-1 (or the pseudogene TRBV3-2) and TRBJ2-3; D possibly corresponds to TRBD2 (6 bases). This CDR3 is built from 12 residues. Per the germline V gene, CDR1 is LGHDT and CDR2 is YNNKEL (reference sequence). Trimming shortened V by 2 bases and J by 6 bases, and 6 bases separated the two germline ends. The CDR3 spells CASSQLADTQYF. DNA for the CDR3: TGTGCCAGCAGCCAACTAGCGGATACGCAGTATTTT.

V is TRBV28 and J is TRBJ1-2; the match to TRBD1 covers 8 bases. V dropped 6 bases and J dropped 3; count of bases not matched to a gene: 3. CDR1 MDHEN and CDR2 SYDVKM come from the germline V gene. The CDR3 extends over 13 amino acids. The CDR3 sequence: CASRQGGHYGYTF. CDR3 DNA: TGTGCCAGCAGACAGGGGGGTCACTATGGCTACACCTTC.

The CDR3 coding sequence is TGTGCCAGCAGTTCGCGCGGTCTGGAGGAAAAGACCCAGTACTTC. Protein product: CASSSRGLEEKTQYF. The chain employs TRBV27 and TRBJ2-5, with a weak D call TRBD2 (5 bases). CDR1 MNHEY and CDR2 SMNVEV come from the germline V gene (reference sequence). There are 15 residues in the CDR3. V was cut by 4 bases and J by 6 bases, with 18 bases left in between.

This clone was recorded only once. The chain recombines TRBV5-4 with TRBJ2-3, with a tentative D call TRBD1 (6 bases). This CDR3 comprises 14 residues. The V and J ends lost 4 bases and 0 bases respectively, with 9 bases between them. The germline CDR1 and CDR2 sequences are SGHNT and YYREEE (reference sequence). The CDR3 sequence: CASSTGQSTDTQYF. The CDR3 DNA sequence: TGTGCCAGCAGCACCGGACAGAGCACAGATACGCAGTATTTT.

This chain links TRBV7-9 with TRBJ2-1, with TRBD1 matching over 8 bases. Germline CDR1 is SEHNR and CDR2 is FQNEAQ (reference sequence). The CDR3 is made up of 15 amino acids. With V trimmed by 4 bases and J by 2 bases, 4 bases remained unmatched. CDR3 sequence reads: CASSWSGGPYNEQFF. CDR3 nucleotides: TGTGCCAGCAGCTGGTCAGGGGGCCCCTACAATGAGCAGTTCTTC.

The gene calls are TRBV5-8 and TRBJ2-6, with 9 positions matching TRBD1. Losses at the gene ends were 4 bases for V and 0 bases for J; bases not matched to a gene: 8. The CDR3 sequence is 18 residues long. Germline V lookup: CDR1 SGHTS, CDR2 YDEGEE. The CDR3: CASSPGTGIYSGANVLTF. Here the CDR3 DNA reads TGTGCCAGCAGCCCTGGGACAGGGATTTACTCTGGGGCCAACGTCCTGACTTTC.

Regarding this clone: Other DNA sequences in the sample encode the same CDR3. This chain links TRBV27 with TRBJ1-5, with a weak D call TRBD1 (6 bases). The CDR3 contains 13 residues. Germline lookup yields CDR1 MNHEY and CDR2 SMNVEV (reference sequence). V dropped 5 bases and J dropped 3 bases, with 8 bases sitting between them. The CDR3 DNA follows: TGTGCCAGCAGTAGACAGGACAATCAGCCCCAGCATTTT. This encodes CASSRQDNQPQHF.

This clone appeared a few times. The rearrangement links TRBV12-3 or TRBV12-4 to TRBJ1-3; no clear D gene. The CDR3 is made up of 13 amino acids. Trimming shortened V by 6 bases and J by 4 bases, and 10 bases separated the two germline ends. The CDR3 DNA reads TGTGCCAGCAGCGGACTGTTAGGAAACACCATATATTTT. Amino acid sequence: CASSGLLGNTIYF.